The 11 T cell receptor beta chains given below trace back to one sample, sequenced in a study of blood T cells in healthy people across ages (dated by TCRdb to about 2015). The protocol used for the library was 5' RACE. A second PCR of about 7 to 12 cycles was performed with a sample-barcoded 5' primer and a J-beta primer mix. TCRdb's own reprocessing of the public reads used fastp at Q25 and MiXCR and kept productive beta chains. Rows matching on CDR3 protein sequence are summarized as one entry with the most common DNA and genes. In this sample the table shows roughly 1.9 million distinct CDR3 sequences, approximately 40% of which occur a single time. The ten largest make up under 30% of the sample. The sequencing sample was made of blood. These receptors were taken from a human donor in good health.

The V call is TRBV10-3, the J call TRBJ2-1; D unresolved. The CDR3 has 13 residues. The V end was cut by 3 bases, the J end by 12 bases, with 15 bases between. CDR1 ENHRY and CDR2 SYGVKD come from the germline V gene. The CDR3 bases are TGTGCCATCAGTGATCTCCTAACTTCTTGGCAGTTCTTC. Translation gives CAISDLLTSWQFF.

This clonotype was seen at least ten times. The J gene is TRBJ1-2, the V gene TRBV2, with D perhaps TRBD1 (5 bases). Germline lookup yields CDR1 SNHLY and CDR2 FYNNEI. The CDR3 contains 12 residues. V lost 2 bases, J lost 4 bases, and 5 bases lay in between. The CDR3 DNA follows: TGTGCCAGCAGTGAACAGGGCTATGGCTACACCTTC. It encodes CASSEQGYGYTF.

This chain uses TRBV3-1 with TRBJ2-5; 8 positions agree with TRBD2. The CDR3 loop spans 18 amino acids. Looked up from germline, CDR1 is LGHDT and CDR2 is YNNKEL (reference sequence). J was trimmed by 5 bases and V by 0 bases; bases with no gene match: 14. CDR3 amino acids: CASSQEHAAGGFSETQYF. The CDR3 coding sequence is TGTGCCAGCAGCCAAGAACATGCGGCGGGAGGCTTTTCGGAGACCCAGTACTTC.

The chain links TRBV7-2 to TRBJ2-3; the D call may be TRBD1 or TRBD2 (5 bases each). Germline CDR1 and CDR2: SGHTA and FQGNSA. The germline V and J ends were trimmed by 4 bases and 7 bases, with 21 bases remaining between them. CDR3 length: 16 residues. As DNA, the CDR3 is TGTGCCAGCAGCTCACCAGGGAATCATCCGGGAAATACGCAGTATTTT. It is translated as CASSSPGNHPGNTQYF.

The chain links TRBV7-2 to TRBJ2-7; the D is unclear. V gave up 2 bases and J gave up 1 base, with 9 bases separating them. There are 14 residues in the CDR3. Looked up from germline, CDR1 is SGHTA and CDR2 is FQGNSA. This CDR3 is CASSLMAGSYEQYF. The CDR3 bases are TGTGCCAGCAGCTTAATGGCAGGATCCTACGAGCAGTACTTC.

This clonotype has just a few counts. The rearrangement links TRBV6-1 to TRBJ1-2; the D gene is possibly TRBD1 (6 bases). The CDR3 covers 13 residues. Trimming removed 8 bases at V and 8 bases at J, with 18 bases between. Per the germline V gene, CDR1 is MNHNS and CDR2 is SASEGT. The CDR3 loop is CASSMGGASGYTF. The CDR3 DNA follows: TGTGCCAGCTCCATGGGGGGGGCTAGCGGCTACACCTTC.

The chain has TRBV4-1 and TRBJ1-1, with D perhaps TRBD1 (5 bases). The CDR3 sequence is 15 residues long. Germline V gene lookup returns CDR1 MGHRA and CDR2 YSYEKL. V was trimmed by 0 bases and J by 5 bases, leaving 13 bases between them. CDR3 sequence (DNA): TGCGCCAGCAGCCAAGATAGGCAGGGTGCGACTGAAGCTTTCTTT. Amino acid sequence: CASSQDRQGATEAFF.

This clonotype has more than one count but fewer than ten. The chain is built from TRBV11-3 and TRBJ2-3; 10 nucleotides agree with TRBD1. Germline-derived CDR1 and CDR2 are SGHNT and YENEEA. The J segment lost 6 bases and the V segment lost 4 bases, leaving 7 bases of the junction unmatched. The CDR3 sequence is 15 residues long. DNA of the CDR3: TGTGCCAGCAGCTCTGGACAGGGGGATGACGATACGCAGTATTTT. It yields the protein CASSSGQGDDDTQYF.

V and J are TRBV12-3 or TRBV12-4 and TRBJ1-1, with 7 bases that match TRBD1. The CDR3 has 15 residues. J gave up 7 bases and V 5 bases, and 13 bases lay outside the gene matches. Here the CDR3 reads CASSAWTGRSDEAFF. The CDR3 DNA sequence: TGTGCCAGCAGTGCGTGGACAGGAAGAAGTGATGAAGCTTTCTTT.

The V gene is TRBV6-6, the J gene TRBJ1-1; TRBD1 matches at 8 bases. Germline lookup yields CDR1 MNHNY and CDR2 SVGAGI (reference sequence). This CDR3 is built from 15 residues. V gave up 2 bases and J gave up 3 bases; unmatched junction bases: 5. CDR3 region: CASSYPDRGHTEAFF. The CDR3 bases are TGTGCCAGCAGTTACCCAGACAGGGGTCACACTGAAGCTTTCTTT.

V gene TRBV20-1 combines with J gene TRBJ2-7; 8 bases fit TRBD1. V dropped 2 bases and J dropped 5; count of bases not matched to a gene: 8. Germline CDR1 and CDR2: DFQATT and SNEGSKA (reference sequence). This CDR3 has 14 residues. The CDR3 DNA reads as TGCAGTGCTAGATCCCCAGGGGGCATCGACGAGCAGTACTTC. Translating gives CSARSPGGIDEQYF.